This T cell receptor beta chain was found in a study of blood T cell repertoires in COVID-19. Assay used: immunoSEQ multiplex PCR; TCRdb lists only in-frame clones, some missing. The sample lists approximately 400,000 clones, about nine tenths occurring once. In terms of age and location, participants ranged from roughly 18 to 95 years and lived in about 25 US areas. Cohorts were determined from participant-reported clinical history. Within the 2 weeks before study entry, each person in the exposed group met a COVID-19 case. V was clipped by 4 bases and J by 0 bases, with 11 bases between them. This CDR3 contains 16 residues. From germline, CDR1 is SGHRS and CDR2 YFSETQ.

The clonotype comes from a woman between 40 and 50 years old who had been exposed to COVID-19. J is TRBJ1-6 and V is TRBV5-1; D might be TRBD1 (6 bases). Sequencing used PBMCs or T cells enriched from blood (not recorded which). The CDR3 protein is CASSPQGSSYNSPLHF. The CDR3 DNA sequence: TGCGCCAGCAGCCCTCAGGGGAGCTCCTATAATTCACCCCTCCACTTT.